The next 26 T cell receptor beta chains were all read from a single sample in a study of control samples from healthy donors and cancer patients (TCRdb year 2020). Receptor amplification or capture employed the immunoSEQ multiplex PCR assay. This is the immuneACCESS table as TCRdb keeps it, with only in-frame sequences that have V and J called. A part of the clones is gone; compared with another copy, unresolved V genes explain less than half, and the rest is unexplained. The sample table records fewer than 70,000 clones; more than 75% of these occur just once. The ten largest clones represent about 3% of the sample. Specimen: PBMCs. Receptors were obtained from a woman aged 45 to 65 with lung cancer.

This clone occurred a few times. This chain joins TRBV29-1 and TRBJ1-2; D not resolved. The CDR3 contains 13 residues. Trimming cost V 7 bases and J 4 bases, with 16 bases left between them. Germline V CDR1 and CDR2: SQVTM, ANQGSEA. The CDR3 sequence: CSAKEELLYGYTF. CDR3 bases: TGCAGCGCCAAGGAGGAGCTACTCTATGGCTACACCTTC.

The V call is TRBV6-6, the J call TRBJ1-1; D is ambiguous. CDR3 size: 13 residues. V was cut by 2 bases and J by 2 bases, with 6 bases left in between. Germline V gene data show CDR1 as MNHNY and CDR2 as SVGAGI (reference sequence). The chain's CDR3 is CASSYRHNTEAFF. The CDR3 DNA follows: TGTGCCAGCAGTTACAGACATAACACTGAAGCTTTCTTT.

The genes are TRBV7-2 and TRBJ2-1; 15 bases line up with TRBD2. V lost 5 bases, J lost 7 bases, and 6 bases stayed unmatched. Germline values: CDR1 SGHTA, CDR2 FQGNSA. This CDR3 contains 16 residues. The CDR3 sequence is CASSLRTSGGVNEQFF. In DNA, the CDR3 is TGTGCCAGCAGCCTGCGGACTAGCGGGGGGGTAAATGAGCAGTTCTTC.

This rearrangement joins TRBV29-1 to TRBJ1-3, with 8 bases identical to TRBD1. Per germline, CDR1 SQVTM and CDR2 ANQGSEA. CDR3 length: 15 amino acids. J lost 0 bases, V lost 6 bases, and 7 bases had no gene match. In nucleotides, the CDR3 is TGCAGCGTCATGACAGGGGCCAGCTCTGGAAACACCATATATTTT. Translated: CSVMTGASSGNTIYF.

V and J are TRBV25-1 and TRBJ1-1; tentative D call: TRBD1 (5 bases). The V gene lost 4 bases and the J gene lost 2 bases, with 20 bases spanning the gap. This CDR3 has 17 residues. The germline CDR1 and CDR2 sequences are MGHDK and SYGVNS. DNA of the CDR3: TGTGCCAGCAGTGGGACAAGGTTGCGGCCGACAAACACTGAAGCTTTCTTT. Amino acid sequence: CASSGTRLRPTNTEAFF.

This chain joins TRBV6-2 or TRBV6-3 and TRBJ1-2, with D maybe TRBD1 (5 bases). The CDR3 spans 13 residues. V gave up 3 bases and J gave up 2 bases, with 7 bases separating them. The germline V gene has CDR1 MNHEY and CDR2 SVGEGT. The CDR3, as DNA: TGTGCCAGCAGTTATGGGGGGAACTATGGCTACACCTTC. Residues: CASSYGGNYGYTF.

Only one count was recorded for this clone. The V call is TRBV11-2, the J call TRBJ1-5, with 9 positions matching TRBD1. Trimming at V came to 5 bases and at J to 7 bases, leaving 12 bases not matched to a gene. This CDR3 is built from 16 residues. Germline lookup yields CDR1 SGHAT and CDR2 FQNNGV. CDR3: CASSEGDRVLGQPQHF. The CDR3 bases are TGTGCCAGCAGCGAGGGGGACAGGGTTTTGGGACAGCCCCAGCATTTT.

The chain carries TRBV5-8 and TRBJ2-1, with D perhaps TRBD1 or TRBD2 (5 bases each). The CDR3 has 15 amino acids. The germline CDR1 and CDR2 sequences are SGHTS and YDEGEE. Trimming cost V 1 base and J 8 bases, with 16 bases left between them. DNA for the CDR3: TGTGCCAGCAGCTTGATGGGGGAAGGAGTGGATGAGCAGTTCTTC. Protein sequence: CASSLMGEGVDEQFF.

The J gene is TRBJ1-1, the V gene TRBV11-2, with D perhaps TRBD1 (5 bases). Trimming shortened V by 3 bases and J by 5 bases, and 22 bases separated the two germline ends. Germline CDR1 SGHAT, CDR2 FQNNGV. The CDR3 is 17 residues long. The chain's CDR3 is CASSLTGTQEPYTEAFF. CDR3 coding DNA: TGTGCCAGCAGCTTGACCGGGACTCAGGAACCGTATACTGAAGCTTTCTTT. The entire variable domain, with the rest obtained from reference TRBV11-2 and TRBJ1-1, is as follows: EAGVAQSPRYKIIEKRQSVAFWCNPISGHATLYWYQQILGQGPKLLIQFQNNGVVDDSQLPKDRFSAERLKGVDSTLKIQPAKLEDSAVYLCASSLTGTQEPYTEAFFGQGTRLTVV.

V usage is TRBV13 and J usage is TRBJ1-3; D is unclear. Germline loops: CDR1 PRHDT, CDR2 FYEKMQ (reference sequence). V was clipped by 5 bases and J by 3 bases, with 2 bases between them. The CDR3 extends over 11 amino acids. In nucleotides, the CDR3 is TGTGCCAGCAGCCTTGGAAACACCATATATTTT. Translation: CASSLGNTIYF.

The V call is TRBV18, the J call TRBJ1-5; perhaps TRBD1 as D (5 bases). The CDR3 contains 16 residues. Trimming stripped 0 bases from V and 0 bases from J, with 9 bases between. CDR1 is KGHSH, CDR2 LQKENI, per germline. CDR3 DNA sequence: TGTGCCAGCTCACCACCACAAGGGGATAGCAATCAGCCCCAGCATTTT. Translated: CASSPPQGDSNQPQHF.

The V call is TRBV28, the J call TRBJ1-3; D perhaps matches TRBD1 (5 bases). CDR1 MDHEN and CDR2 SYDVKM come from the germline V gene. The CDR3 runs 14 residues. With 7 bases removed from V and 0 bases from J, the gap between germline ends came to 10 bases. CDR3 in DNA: TGTGCCAGCAAGGCAGGGACCTCTGGAAACACCATATATTTT. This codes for CASKAGTSGNTIYF.

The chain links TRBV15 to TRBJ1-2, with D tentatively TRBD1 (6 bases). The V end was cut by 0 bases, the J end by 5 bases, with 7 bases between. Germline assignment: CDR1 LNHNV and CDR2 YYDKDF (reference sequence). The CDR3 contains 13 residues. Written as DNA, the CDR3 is TGTGCCACCAGCAGAGATGGACAGTATGGCTACACCTTC. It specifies CATSRDGQYGYTF.

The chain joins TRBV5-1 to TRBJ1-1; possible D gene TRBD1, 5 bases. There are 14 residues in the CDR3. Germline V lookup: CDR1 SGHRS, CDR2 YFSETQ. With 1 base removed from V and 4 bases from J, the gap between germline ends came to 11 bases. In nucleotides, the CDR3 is TGCGCCAGCAGCTTGTCTCAGGGCGCCACTGAAGCTTTCTTT. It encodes CASSLSQGATEAFF.

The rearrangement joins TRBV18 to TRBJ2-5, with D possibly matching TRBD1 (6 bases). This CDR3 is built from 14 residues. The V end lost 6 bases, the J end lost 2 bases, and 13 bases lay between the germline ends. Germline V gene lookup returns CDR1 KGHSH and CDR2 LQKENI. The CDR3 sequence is CASSTGQGQETQYF. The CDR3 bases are TGTGCCAGCTCTACAGGTCAGGGGCAAGAGACCCAGTACTTC.

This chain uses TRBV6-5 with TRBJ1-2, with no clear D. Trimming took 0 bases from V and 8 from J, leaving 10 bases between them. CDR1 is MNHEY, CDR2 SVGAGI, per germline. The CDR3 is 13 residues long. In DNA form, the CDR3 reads TGTGCCAGCAGTTACTCAGGGCTTCAAGGCTACACCTTC. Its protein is CASSYSGLQGYTF.

The CDR3 is CASSERYRGDSPLHF. The CDR3 nucleotides read TGTGCCAGCAGCGAAAGGTACAGGGGGGACTCACCCCTCCACTTT. V and J are TRBV13 and TRBJ1-6; 8 positions agree with TRBD1. Germline loops: CDR1 PRHDT, CDR2 FYEKMQ (reference sequence). V lost 5 bases to trimming and J lost 10 bases; unmatched junction nucleotides: 10. CDR3 length: 15 residues.

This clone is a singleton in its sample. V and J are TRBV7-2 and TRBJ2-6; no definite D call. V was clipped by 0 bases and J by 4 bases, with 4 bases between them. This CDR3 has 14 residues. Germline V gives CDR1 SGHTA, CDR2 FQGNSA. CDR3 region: CASSLALGANVLTF. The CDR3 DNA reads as TGTGCCAGCAGCTTAGCGCTCGGGGCCAACGTCCTGACTTTC.

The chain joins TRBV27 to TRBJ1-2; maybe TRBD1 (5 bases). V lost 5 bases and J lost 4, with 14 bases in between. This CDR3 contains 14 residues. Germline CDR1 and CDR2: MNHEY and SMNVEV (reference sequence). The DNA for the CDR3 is TGTGCCAGCAGTCAAACCGGGACGGCCTATGGCTACACCTTC. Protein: CASSQTGTAYGYTF.

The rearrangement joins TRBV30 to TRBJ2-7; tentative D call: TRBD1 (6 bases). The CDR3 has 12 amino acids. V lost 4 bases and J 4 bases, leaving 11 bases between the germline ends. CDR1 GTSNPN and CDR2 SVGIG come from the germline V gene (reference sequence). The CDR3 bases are TGTGCCTGGAAGGGGGAAAGGTACGAGCAGTACTTC. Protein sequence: CAWKGERYEQYF.

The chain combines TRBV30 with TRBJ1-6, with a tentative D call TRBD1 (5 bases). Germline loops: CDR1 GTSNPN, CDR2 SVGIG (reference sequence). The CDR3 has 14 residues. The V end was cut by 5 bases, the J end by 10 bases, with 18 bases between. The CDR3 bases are TGTGCCTGGTATTTAGGGTCCGGGGGATCACCCCTCCACTTT. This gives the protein CAWYLGSGGSPLHF.

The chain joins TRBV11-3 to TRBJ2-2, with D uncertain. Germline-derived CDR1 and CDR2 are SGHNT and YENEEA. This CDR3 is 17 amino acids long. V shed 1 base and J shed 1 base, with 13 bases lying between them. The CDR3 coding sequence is TGTGCCAGCAGCTTAGGAGGCGGCGGATTGAACACCGGGGAGCTGTTTTTT. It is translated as CASSLGGGGLNTGELFF.

This CDR3 is CASSIGSTFGYEQYF. The CDR3 region has the DNA TGTGCCAGTAGTATTGGGAGTACCTTCGGCTACGAGCAGTACTTC. The chain is built from TRBV19 and TRBJ2-7; D may be TRBD2 (5 bases). The V gene lost 3 bases and the J gene lost 3 bases, with 15 bases spanning the gap. The CDR3 loop spans 15 amino acids. The germline CDR1 and CDR2 sequences are LNHDA and SQIVND (reference sequence).

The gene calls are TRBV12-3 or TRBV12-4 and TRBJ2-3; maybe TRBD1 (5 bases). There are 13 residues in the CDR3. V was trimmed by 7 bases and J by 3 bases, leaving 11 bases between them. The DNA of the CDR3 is TGTGCCAGCAAAAGGGGTGAGACAGATACGCAGTATTTT. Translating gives CASKRGETDTQYF.

CDR3 DNA: TGTGCCAGCAGCTTCACCCCCAGGGGGTACAATGAGCAGTTCTTC. It yields the protein CASSFTPRGYNEQFF. This chain links TRBV7-8 with TRBJ2-1; 7 positions agree with TRBD1. The CDR3 contains 15 residues. The ends lost 3 bases at V and 4 bases at J; junction bases unmatched: 6. Germline CDR1 is SGHVS and CDR2 is FQNEAQ.

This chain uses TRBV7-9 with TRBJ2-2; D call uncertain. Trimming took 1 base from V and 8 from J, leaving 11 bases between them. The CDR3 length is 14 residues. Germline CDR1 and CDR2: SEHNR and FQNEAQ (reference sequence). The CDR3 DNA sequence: TGTGCCAGCAGCTTAGTGGCGGTCCAGGGGGAGCTGTTTTTT. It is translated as CASSLVAVQGELFF.